This paragraph covers one T cell receptor (beta chain) sequence. The antigen is unknown. The V segment lost 3 bases and the J segment 7 bases; nucleotides outside the gene matches: 11. This CDR3 spans 15 amino acids. CDR1 SGHDT and CDR2 YYEEEE come from the germline V gene. The sample is drawn from a study of T cell responses to AZD1222 COVID-19 vaccine. Study results and caveats: Researchers report vaccine-associated CD4 TCRs spanning spike, with dominance at 160-218 and 743-854. Clonal diversity was possibly underestimated; the donors were predominantly white British and more often female. Spike-specific TCR repertoires showed rising breadth and depth after two AZD1222 doses.

The repertoire was sequenced with immunoSEQ multiplex PCR; TCRdb's copy has only in-frame clones and lacks some. The top ten hold 2.3% of the sample, which has 150,000 or so clones, 90% to 95% seen once. The sample consisted of peripheral blood, taken on day 0 of AZD1222 vaccination. The V and J genes are TRBV5-6 and TRBJ2-5; 8 nucleotides align to TRBD1. The receptor was derived from an adult in good health. This CDR3 is CASSYWTGRTGTQYF. For the CDR3, the DNA is TGTGCCAGCAGCTACTGGACAGGGAGGACGGGGACCCAGTACTTC.